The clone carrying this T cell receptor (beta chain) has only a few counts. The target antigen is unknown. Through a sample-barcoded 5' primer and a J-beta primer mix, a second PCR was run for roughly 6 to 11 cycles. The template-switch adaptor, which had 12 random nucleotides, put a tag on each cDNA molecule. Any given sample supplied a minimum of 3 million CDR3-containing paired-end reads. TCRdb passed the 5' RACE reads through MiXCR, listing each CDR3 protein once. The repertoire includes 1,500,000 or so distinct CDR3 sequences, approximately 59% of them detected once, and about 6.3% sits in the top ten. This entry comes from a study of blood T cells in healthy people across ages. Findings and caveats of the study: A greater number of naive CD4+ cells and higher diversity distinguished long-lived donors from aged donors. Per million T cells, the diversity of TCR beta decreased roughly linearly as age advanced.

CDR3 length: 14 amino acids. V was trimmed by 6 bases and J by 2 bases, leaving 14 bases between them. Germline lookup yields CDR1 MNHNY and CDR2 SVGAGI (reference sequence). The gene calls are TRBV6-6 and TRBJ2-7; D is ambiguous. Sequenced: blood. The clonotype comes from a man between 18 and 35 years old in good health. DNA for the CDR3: TGTGCCAGCAGCCCGTCCCAGAGTCCCTACGAGCAGTACTTC. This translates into CASSPSQSPYEQYF.